Here is one TCR beta chain with its context. Its antigen is still unknown. This record comes from a study of OX40 agonist ivuxolimab in advanced cancers. Study as a whole: Patients with hepatocellular carcinoma, melanoma, renal cell or head and neck cancer made up the dose-escalation patients.

Study results and caveats: Certain nonresponders likewise exhibited a low normalized T-cell clonal expansion.

Profiled with immunoSEQ multiplex PCR; TCRdb holds only in-frame clones, not every one. The sample shows approximately 90,000 clones, roughly 90% of them seen only once. The material sequenced was CD4+ or CD8+ T cells sorted from blood, taken in a trial of the OX40 agonist ivuxolimab. The TCR comes from an adult with an advanced solid tumor such as melanoma, head and neck, liver or kidney cancer.

The CDR3 region is CAWNLREGNEQFF. CDR3 DNA sequence: TGTGCCTGGAACTTGCGGGAGGGGAATGAGCAGTTCTTC. V and J are TRBV30 and TRBJ2-1; 9 nucleotides match TRBD2. The length of the CDR3 is 13 residues. CDR1 and CDR2 (germline): GTSNPN, SVGIG (reference sequence). The V gene end was trimmed by 4 bases and the J gene end by 7 bases; junction bases not matched to a gene: 5.